This T cell receptor beta chain is from a study of cytomegalovirus exposure and HLA in healthy donors. Whole-study findings and limits: Reports indicate that TCR beta sequences accurately predicted the HLA-A and HLA-B alleles of most subjects.

The CDR3 sequence is 13 residues long. In germline, CDR1 is SQVTM, CDR2 ANQGSEA. The germline V and J ends were trimmed by 4 bases and 1 base, with 9 bases remaining between them. As concerns this clone: Its antigen is unknown.

Donors counted as nominally healthy when sampled, yet unrecorded immune exposures were likely. PCR primers comprised 60 Vbeta and 13 Jbeta primers. How the authors handled the data: Later analysis identified roughly 84 million unique TCR beta chains, 8.5 million to 13 million shared. This table comes from immunoSEQ multiplex PCR, and its TCRdb copy is limited to in-frame clones, with some not included. D and trimming come from the DNA, and the V and J calls and clone size come from that table. The table has 150,000 to 200,000 clones, 68% seen once; the top ten hold roughly 4%. This TCR was recovered from a woman aged 18-30 years in good health and CMV-seropositive. Sequences were obtained from PBMCs. The chain recombines TRBV29-1 with TRBJ2-3; unclear D gene. The CDR3 DNA is TGCAGCGTTGCCCCGGTAGGCACAGATACGCAGTATTTT. It yields the protein CSVAPVGTDTQYF.